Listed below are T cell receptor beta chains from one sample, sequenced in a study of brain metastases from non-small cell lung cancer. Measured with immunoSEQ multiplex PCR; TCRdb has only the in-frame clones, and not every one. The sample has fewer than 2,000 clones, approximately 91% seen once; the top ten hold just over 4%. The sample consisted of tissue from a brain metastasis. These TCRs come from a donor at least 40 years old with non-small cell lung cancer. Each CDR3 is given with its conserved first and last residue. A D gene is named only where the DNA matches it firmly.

CASSEQSNTGELFF,TRBV9,.,TRBJ2-2
CASSSGTSEEETQYF,TRBV7-9,TRBD2,TRBJ2-5
CASSFEGNQPQHF,TRBV7-2,.,TRBJ1-5
CVSTPGQGRSNQPQHF,TRBV19,TRBD1,TRBJ1-5
CASSLLRNEKLFF,TRBV5-1,.,TRBJ1-4
CASSPPSGGFGDTQYF,TRBV18,TRBD2,TRBJ2-3
CASSHSTGTRGELFF,TRBV4-1,.,TRBJ2-2
CASSGDRGDTQYF,TRBV2,TRBD1,TRBJ2-3
CASSQDPGGYGYTF,TRBV2,.,TRBJ1-2
CASRSGPGRNTEAFF,TRBV5-1,.,TRBJ1-1
CASSPSGVINSPLHF,TRBV18,.,TRBJ1-6
CASSYLRVYEQFF,TRBV6-2/TRBV6-3,.,TRBJ2-1
CASSSYSLFQNTEAFF,TRBV6-6,.,TRBJ1-1
CASSRAAGLGSETQYF,TRBV7-9,TRBD2,TRBJ2-5
CASSLGTSYGYTF,TRBV7-2,.,TRBJ1-2
CASGWNTRGQETQYF,TRBV12-5,.,TRBJ2-5
CASSIARGTPRTDTQYF,TRBV19,.,TRBJ2-3
CASSLNTGLSTDTQYF,TRBV7-2,.,TRBJ2-3
CSILTGTSSNEQFF,TRBV29-1,TRBD2,TRBJ2-1
CASSLGADNTEAFF,TRBV11-3,.,TRBJ1-1
CASSQGARSTDTQYF,TRBV23-1,.,TRBJ2-3
CASSQGLGPPQETQYF,TRBV7-2,.,TRBJ2-5
CASQVGGTEAFF,TRBV7-9,.,TRBJ1-1
CASSVMGSGELFF,TRBV2,.,TRBJ2-2
CASSLSRTRELFF,TRBV27,.,TRBJ2-2
CASRFGASGNHEQFF,TRBV5-1,TRBD2,TRBJ2-1
CASSVDRAQETQYF,TRBV9,.,TRBJ2-5
CASSGAAGDGETQYF,TRBV10-1,.,TRBJ2-5
CASTPTGVIETQYF,TRBV19,TRBD1,TRBJ2-5
CSVYLNTGELFF,TRBV29-1,.,TRBJ2-2
CAWSALPGSNTEAFF,TRBV30,.,TRBJ1-1
CASSPSWGEGGYQPQHF,TRBV4-3,TRBD1,TRBJ1-5
CASLVVTGNEQFF,TRBV7-9,.,TRBJ2-1
CASSVEKDGNTIYF,TRBV9,.,TRBJ1-3
CASRLAGQGALGAVNQPQHF,TRBV12-2,.,TRBJ1-5
CASSLGTPNSPLHF,TRBV5-5,.,TRBJ1-6
CASSEETSPNQPQHF,TRBV2,.,TRBJ1-5
CASSGTSGGAFETQYF,TRBV9,TRBD2,TRBJ2-5
CASSVEPNQETQYF,TRBV9,.,TRBJ2-5
CASSGDTKAFF,TRBV5-1,.,TRBJ1-1
CASSLGLAGPDTQYF,TRBV7-2,TRBD2,TRBJ2-3
CASSLGTGGMSEKLFF,TRBV7-2,TRBD1,TRBJ1-4
CASSLYRDNQPQHF,TRBV19,.,TRBJ1-5
CASSLIAGGTDTQYF,TRBV7-3,TRBD2,TRBJ2-3
CASLDTANTGELFF,TRBV4-1,.,TRBJ2-2